This TCR beta chain was identified during a study of glioma-infiltrating T cells. Study-level points and caveats: Above-expected tissue-blood divergence occurred in all gliomas, most in low-grade ones.

Amplification of TCR alpha and beta CDR3 regions from RNA used iRepertoire nested multiplex PCR. Using its own MiXCR run on the multiplex PCR reads, TCRdb lists one record per CDR3 protein. The table shows approximately 40,000 distinct CDR3 sequences, with 20% to 25% occurring only once. CDR1 is DFQATT, CDR2 SNEGSKA, per germline (reference sequence). With 5 bases clipped from V and 5 bases from J, the junction kept 7 bases outside the gene matches. CDR3 length: 14 residues. By sample share, this clonotype is medium-sized (0.01 to 0.1%). Its antigen is currently unknown. The sample was glioma tissue, nonneoplastic brain tissue, or PBMCs (not recorded which). The origin of this receptor is a human donor with low-grade glioma or glioblastoma, undergoing nonglioma brain surgery, or in good health (not recorded which). This chain connects TRBV20-1 to TRBJ2-1; 9 nucleotides line up with TRBD1. This CDR3 reads CSAETGGSDNEQFF. DNA of the CDR3: TGCAGTGCTGAGACAGGGGGGAGCGACAATGAGCAGTTCTTC.